This T cell receptor (beta chain) was sequenced during a study of shared clonotypes between healthy human individuals. Study-level findings and limits: Sample collection involved blood only; tissue repertoires are likely different.

The germline CDR1 and CDR2 sequences are SGHDN and FVKESK. The CDR3 is made up of 14 amino acids. V was pared by 7 bases and J by 3 bases, with 16 bases between. This clone was seen a single time. Its antigen is not identified. The naive CD8 population came from CD45RO-negative cells selected for CCR7, without terminally differentiated effector memory CD45RA+ cells. The protocol was immunoSEQ multiplex PCR, while the TCRdb copy is restricted to in-frame clones and leaves out a portion. The data hold about 870,000 clones, with over 90% observed a single time. The V and J genes are TRBV14 and TRBJ2-7; D possibly corresponds to TRBD1 (7 bases). This receptor was taken from a man aged 25 to 40 in good health. Sequenced sample: naive CD8+ T cells sorted from blood. The CDR3 spells CASNTGAGNYEQYF. The DNA for the CDR3 is TGTGCCAGCAACACAGGGGCGGGAAACTACGAGCAGTACTTC.